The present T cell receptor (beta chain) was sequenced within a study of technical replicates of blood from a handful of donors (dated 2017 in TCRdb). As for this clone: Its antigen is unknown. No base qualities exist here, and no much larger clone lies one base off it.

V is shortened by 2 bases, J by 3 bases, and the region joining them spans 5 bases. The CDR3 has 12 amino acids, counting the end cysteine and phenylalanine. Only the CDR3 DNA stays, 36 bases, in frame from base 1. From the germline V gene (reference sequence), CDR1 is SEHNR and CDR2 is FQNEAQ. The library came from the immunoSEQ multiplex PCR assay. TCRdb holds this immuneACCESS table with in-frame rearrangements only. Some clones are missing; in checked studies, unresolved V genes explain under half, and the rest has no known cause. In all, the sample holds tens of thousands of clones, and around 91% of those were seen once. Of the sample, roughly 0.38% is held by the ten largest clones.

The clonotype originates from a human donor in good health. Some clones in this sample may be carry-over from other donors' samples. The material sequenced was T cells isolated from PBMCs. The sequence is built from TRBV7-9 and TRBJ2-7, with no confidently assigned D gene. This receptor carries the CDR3 CASSLRVYEQYF. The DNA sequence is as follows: TGTGCCAGCAGCTTACGGGTCTACGAGCAGTACTTC.